This T cell receptor beta chain was sequenced for a study of blood T cell repertoires in COVID-19. V was pared by 6 bases and J by 8 bases, with 17 bases between. The CDR3 has 13 amino acids. CDR1 is SGHDT and CDR2 is YYEEEE in the germline V gene. The protocol was immunoSEQ multiplex PCR, while the TCRdb copy is restricted to in-frame clones and leaves out a portion. The top ten clones hold more than 7% of a sample with about 68,000 clones, roughly 83% of them seen once. What was sequenced was peripheral blood. This sequence was found in a man over 45 with active COVID-19. V gene TRBV5-6 combines with J gene TRBJ1-2; D unresolved. The CDR3 loop is CASIPGSGFGYTF. CDR3 nucleotide sequence: TGTGCCAGCATCCCTGGATCGGGGTTCGGCTACACCTTC. Looking up the rest from reference TRBV5-6 and TRBJ1-2 gives the full variable domain: DAGVTQSPTHLIKTRGQQVTLRCSPKSGHDTVSWYQQALGQGPQFIFQYYEEEERQRGNFPDRFSGHQFPNYSSELNVNALLLGDSALYLCASIPGSGFGYTFGSGTRLTVV.